The rows below give T cell receptor beta chains drawn from one sample of a study of shared clonotypes between healthy human individuals. The data were produced by immunoSEQ multiplex PCR, yet TCRdb's version contains in-frame clones alone and is incomplete. The data show 660,000 or so clones, 95% to 97% seen once. Sequencing used naive CD8+ T cells sorted from blood. All receptors come from a woman in her twenties or thirties in good health. CDR3s include the opening cysteine and the closing phenylalanine or tryptophan. The D gene is left open where the match is weak. The size entry is marked missing in some rows and otherwise reads once, few, many or a size class.

j_call d_call clone_size v_call cdr3_nt cdr3_aa
TRBJ1-1 TRBD1 once TRBV28 TGTGCCAGCAGTTACAGGGGGCCCTTTCGGAACACTGAAGCTTTCTTT CASSYRGPFRNTEAFF
TRBJ2-1 NA NA TRBV5-4 TGTGCCAGCAGCCTGTACAATGAGCAGTTCTTC CASSLYNEQFF
TRBJ2-1 TRBD2 NA TRBV6-4 TGTGCCAGCAGTGAGGTAGCGGGAGGGTACAATGAGCAGTTCTTC CASSEVAGGYNEQFF
TRBJ1-1 TRBD1 NA TRBV28 TGTGCCAGCAGTGCCAGGACAGGGGAGGACACTGAAGCTTTCTTT CASSARTGEDTEAFF
TRBJ2-7 NA NA TRBV2 TGTGCCAGCAGTTCGAATACAGGGGAGCAGTACTTC CASSSNTGEQYF
TRBJ2-1 NA NA TRBV15 TGTGCCACCAGCAGAGATTCCGGGAACGAGCAGTTCTTC CATSRDSGNEQFF
TRBJ2-3 NA NA TRBV19 TGTGCCAGTAGTCCCAGACAGGTAACCACAGATACGCAGTATTTT CASSPRQVTTDTQYF
TRBJ1-2 NA NA TRBV13 TGTGCCAGCAGCCCCGCCGGCCATGTTGGCTATGGCTACACCTTC CASSPAGHVGYGYTF
TRBJ2-4 NA NA TRBV5-8 TGTGCCAGCAGCTTGAACAGACTAGCCAAAAACATTCAGTACTTC CASSLNRLAKNIQYF
TRBJ1-1 NA NA TRBV9 TGTGCCAGCAGCCACCGTGGGGGGGGGCCGGCGACTGAAGCTTTCTTT CASSHRGGGPATEAFF
TRBJ2-7 NA once TRBV29-1 TGCAGCGTCGTTGGTAGCTCCTACGAGCAGTACTTC CSVVGSSYEQYF
TRBJ2-1 NA once TRBV11-1 TGTGCCAGCAGCTTATTCGACGGGAGCTCCTACAATGAGCAGTTCTTC CASSLFDGSSYNEQFF
TRBJ2-3 NA NA TRBV29-1 TGCAGCGTCTTGGGTGGAGTCGGCACAGATACGCAGTATTTT CSVLGGVGTDTQYF
TRBJ1-5 NA NA TRBV7-9 TGTGCCAGCAGCCTCCACAATCAGCCCCAGCATTTT CASSLHNQPQHF
TRBJ2-7 TRBD2 NA TRBV5-4 TGTGCCAGCAGCTGGGGACTAACAGCCGAGCAGTACTTC CASSWGLTAEQYF
TRBJ2-1 NA once TRBV27 TGTGCCAGCAGTATGACAGGACCACGGGGTGAGGACAATGAGCAGTTCTTC CASSMTGPRGEDNEQFF
TRBJ2-3 NA NA TRBV21-1 TGTGCCAGCAGCAAAAGAACTAGCCCGTACGATACGCAGTATTTT CASSKRTSPYDTQYF
TRBJ2-7 NA NA TRBV11-2 TGTGCCAGCAGCTTAGAGTCCGCCGGGATCTTCGTCTACGAGCAGTACTTC CASSLESAGIFVYEQYF
TRBJ2-7 TRBD1 NA TRBV2 TGTGCCAGCAGTGGGACAGGGGGCGGGTACGAGCAGTACTTC CASSGTGGGYEQYF
TRBJ2-7 NA NA TRBV6-4 TGTGCCAGCAGTGACGAAACAGGGAGCGAGCAGTACTTC CASSDETGSEQYF
TRBJ2-7 TRBD2 NA TRBV27 TGTGCCAGCGGTCTACTAGCGGGATACTACGAGCAGTACTTC CASGLLAGYYEQYF
TRBJ1-5 NA NA TRBV27 TGTGCCAGCAGAACAGGATCGAGCAATCAGCCCCAGCATTTT CASRTGSSNQPQHF
TRBJ2-7 TRBD2 NA TRBV27 TGTGCCAGCTCTCGGGGGACTAGCGAGTCCTACGAGCAGTACTTC CASSRGTSESYEQYF
TRBJ2-5 TRBD2 NA TRBV10-2 TGCGCCACCGGTGGCGGGAGTGGTGAGCAGTACTTC CATGGGSGEQYF
TRBJ1-2 NA NA TRBV4-1 TGCGCCAGCAGCCGGATTGGGGACCAGAGGGGCTACACCTTC CASSRIGDQRGYTF
TRBJ1-1 NA NA TRBV5-4 TGTGCCAGCAGCGGCGCTAAGGAGGAAGCTTTCTTT CASSGAKEEAFF
TRBJ2-7 TRBD2 once TRBV5-1 TGCGCCAGCAGCTTGGCGGGAGGGGAGAGCGGGAATTGGTACGAGCAGTACTTC CASSLAGGESGNWYEQYF
TRBJ1-5 TRBD1 NA TRBV28 TGTGCCAGCAGCCCCTGGACAGGCAGTAGCAATCAGCCCCAGCATTTT CASSPWTGSSNQPQHF
TRBJ1-1 NA NA TRBV19 TGTGCCAGTAGTATATTACAGCCACCTATGAACACTGAAGCTTTCTTT CASSILQPPMNTEAFF
TRBJ2-7 TRBD1 NA TRBV28 TGTGCCAGCAGTTTACCCACAGGGGGGTACGAGCAGTACTTC CASSLPTGGYEQYF
TRBJ1-5 NA NA TRBV15 TGTGCCACCAGCGAACGCCGAGTCATGAGCAATCAGCCCCAGCATTTT CATSERRVMSNQPQHF
TRBJ2-1 TRBD2 NA TRBV2 TGTGCCAGCAGTCTATGGACTAGCGGGGTTGAGCAGTTCTTC CASSLWTSGVEQFF
TRBJ2-3 TRBD2 NA TRBV5-4 TGTGCCAGCAGCCCGGGACTAGCGGGAGGGCGTCCCACAGATACGCAGTATTTT CASSPGLAGGRPTDTQYF
TRBJ1-1 NA NA TRBV5-1 TGCGCCAGCAGCTACGGACGGCCGAACACTGAAGCTTTCTTT CASSYGRPNTEAFF
TRBJ2-7 NA once TRBV6-1 TGTGCCAGCAGTGAAGCGCGGGTCGGCAGAACCTACGAGCAGTACTTC CASSEARVGRTYEQYF
TRBJ2-2 TRBD2 NA TRBV7-9 TGTGCCAGCAGCTTTCTAGCGGAGTTCACCGGGGAGCTGTTTTTT CASSFLAEFTGELFF
TRBJ1-1 NA NA TRBV4-1 TGCGCCAGCAGCTCCTTCGTGGGCCAGACTGAAGCTTTCTTT CASSSFVGQTEAFF
TRBJ2-7 NA NA TRBV7-9 TGTGCCAGCAGCTCCGGGACCTGGAGTGAGCAGTACTTC CASSSGTWSEQYF
TRBJ2-3 TRBD2 NA TRBV2 TGTGCCAGCAGTGCGACTAGCGGGAATACAGATACGCAGTATTTT CASSATSGNTDTQYF
TRBJ1-2 NA NA TRBV19 TGTGCCAGTAGTATGACCCCAGTCCGGGCAACCCTATCGAGCTACACCTTC CASSMTPVRATLSSYTF
TRBJ2-7 NA once TRBV5-6 TGTGCCAGCAGCTACCGCTACGAGCAGTACTTC CASSYRYEQYF
TRBJ2-6 NA NA TRBV21-1 TGTGCCAGCAGCAAAACCCCGGGTAGGGACTCTGGGGCCAACGTCCTGACTTTC CASSKTPGRDSGANVLTF
TRBJ2-2 NA NA TRBV9 TGTGCCAGCAGCGCTACCGGGGAGCTGTTTTTT CASSATGELFF
TRBJ1-2 NA NA TRBV30 TGTGCCTGGAGGGCTCGAGGGGAGAACTATGGCTACACCTTC CAWRARGENYGYTF
TRBJ2-7 TRBD2 NA TRBV7-9 TGTGCCACCGGGACTAGCGGATACGAGCAGTACTTC CATGTSGYEQYF
TRBJ2-7 NA NA TRBV29-1 TGCAGCGTTGGGGCCGGGAGCGGCTACGAGCAGTACTTC CSVGAGSGYEQYF
TRBJ1-2 NA NA TRBV10-3 TGTGCCATCAGGATAGAGGACAGCACTTATGGCTACACCTTC CAIRIEDSTYGYTF
TRBJ2-7 NA NA TRBV6-1 TGTGCCAGCAGGGAAGAATACGAGCAGTACTTC CASREEYEQYF
TRBJ2-7 TRBD1 once TRBV5-4 TGTGCCAGCAGCTCATTTCCTGAAACAGGGGGCCCGTTTAAATCCTACGAGCAGTACTTC CASSSFPETGGPFKSYEQYF
TRBJ1-2 TRBD1 NA TRBV9 TGTGCCAGCAGCCCCTCCGGGACAGGGATCTATGGCTACACCTTC CASSPSGTGIYGYTF
TRBJ2-7 TRBD1 NA TRBV7-9 TGTGCCAGCAGCCCAGGGGGCAGGGGATACGAGCAGTACTTC CASSPGGRGYEQYF
TRBJ1-5 NA NA TRBV28 TGTGCCAGCAGTTCCGCTTATAGCAATCAGCCCCAGCATTTT CASSSAYSNQPQHF
TRBJ2-1 TRBD2 NA TRBV19 TGTGCCAGTAGTATAGGTAGCGGGGTATACAATGAGCAGTTCTTC CASSIGSGVYNEQFF
TRBJ1-1 NA NA TRBV5-8 TGTGCCAGCAGCTTGGGGAAGACCGAAGCTTTCTTT CASSLGKTEAFF
TRBJ2-7 NA NA TRBV7-9 TGTGCCAGCAGCTCTTTCCCCGACTACGAGCAGTACTTC CASSSFPDYEQYF
TRBJ2-7 TRBD2 once TRBV9 TGTGCCAGCAGCGAAGGACTAGCGGCCTACGAGCAGTACTTC CASSEGLAAYEQYF
TRBJ2-1 TRBD1 NA TRBV15 TGTGCCACCAGCAGAGAAAGGACAGGGGGCATGGATGAGCAGTTCTTC CATSRERTGGMDEQFF
TRBJ2-5 TRBD2 once TRBV11-2 TGTGCCAGCAGCTTAGAGTACGGGAGGAGGGAGACCCAGTACTTC CASSLEYGRRETQYF
TRBJ2-5 TRBD2 NA TRBV5-1 TGCGCCAGCAGCTTTACTAGCGGGAGAGGTGAGACCCAGTACTTC CASSFTSGRGETQYF